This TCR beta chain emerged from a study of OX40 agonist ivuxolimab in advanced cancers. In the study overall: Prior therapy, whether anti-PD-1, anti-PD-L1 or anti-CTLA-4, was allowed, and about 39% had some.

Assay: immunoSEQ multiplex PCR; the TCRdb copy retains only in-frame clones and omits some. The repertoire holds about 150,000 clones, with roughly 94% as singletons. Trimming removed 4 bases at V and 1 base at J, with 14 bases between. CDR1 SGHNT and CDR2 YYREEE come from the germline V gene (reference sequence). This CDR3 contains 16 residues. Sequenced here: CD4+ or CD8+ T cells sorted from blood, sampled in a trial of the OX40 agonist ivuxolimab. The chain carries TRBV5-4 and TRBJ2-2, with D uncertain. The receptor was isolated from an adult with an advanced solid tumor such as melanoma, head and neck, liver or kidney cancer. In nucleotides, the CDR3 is TGTGCCAGCAGCCAAGAAATGGGCAGGAACACCGGGGAGCTGTTTTTT. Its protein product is CASSQEMGRNTGELFF. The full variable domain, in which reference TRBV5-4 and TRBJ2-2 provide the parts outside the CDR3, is ETGVTQSPTHLIKTRGQQVTLRCSSQSGHNTVSWYQQALGQGPQFIFQYYREEENGRGNFPPRFSGLQFPNYSSELNVNALELDDSALYLCASSQEMGRNTGELFFGEGSRLTVL.